This T cell receptor (beta chain) was obtained from a study of shared clonotypes between healthy human individuals. This table comes from immunoSEQ multiplex PCR, and its TCRdb copy is limited to in-frame clones, with some not included. The sample lists 2 million to 2.5 million clones; around 95% were seen once. Trimming shortened V by 0 bases and J by 5 bases, and 16 bases separated the two germline ends. The CDR3 has 16 amino acids. Per the germline V gene, CDR1 is LNHDA and CDR2 is SQIVND (reference sequence). In its sample, this clone was seen a few times. The receptor's source is a man younger than 35 in good health. The sample taken for sequencing was naive CD4+ T cells sorted from blood. Documented subset: CD45RA+ positively selected. The V and J genes are TRBV19 and TRBJ1-1; tentative D call: TRBD1 (5 bases). CDR3 DNA sequence: TGTGCCAGTAGTATAGATCTAAAGGGGATCTTGACTGAAGCTTTCTTT. It yields the protein CASSIDLKGILTEAFF.